The sequence of this TCR beta chain was determined in a study of patients and donors after allogeneic stem cell transplantation (dated by TCRdb to the early 2020s). Concerning this clonotype: Its recognized antigen is unknown. No clone much larger than this one lies a single base away; base qualities are absent.

Including cysteine and phenylalanine, the CDR3 has 16 amino acids. The entry retains the CDR3 DNA only, 48 bases that are in frame from base 1. Library construction relied on RT-PCR. Instrument used: NextSeq 550. The public reads were quality trimmed at Q25 with fastp and then assembled into clones with MiXCR by TCRdb, keeping productive beta chains. Identical CDR3 protein sequences are pooled into one entry, listed with their most common genes and DNA. The sample table records hundreds of thousands of distinct CDR3 sequences; approximately 16% of these occur just once. The biggest ten clones account for 6% to 8% of the sample.

The TCR originated in a human donor who was either an allogeneic HSCT recipient or a stem cell or donor lymphocyte infusion donor (not recorded which). It is not recorded whose cells these are; they may come from a transplant donor. The rearrangement joined TRBV21-1 to TRBJ2-7; the DNA was not compared with TRBD1, the D call given in the table. TRBV21-1 is a documented pseudogene. Sample: blood, either unsorted or a sorted T cell fraction (not recorded which). Here is the DNA: TGTGCCAGCACCCTAGGGATGGGGACGTTATCCTACGAGCAGTACTTC. This encodes CASTLGMGTLSYEQYF.